The following is a T cell receptor beta chain sequence with its context. V was clipped by 9 bases and J by 2 bases; unmatched bases: 7. The length of the CDR3 is 15 residues. Germline CDR1 is SNHLY and CDR2 is FYNNEI. This specimen comes from a study of blood T cell repertoires in COVID-19. Across the study: Italy, Spain and the United States were the sources of the convalescent and acute COVID-19 samples. Sample material is recorded as cDNA or gDNA derived from T cells, B-cell-depleted T cells, or PBMCs.

Authors' processing steps: Counts of nucleated cells, estimated from reference gene primer amplification, were obtained. Measured with immunoSEQ multiplex PCR; TCRdb has only the in-frame clones, and not every one. V and J calls plus clone size are reproduced from that table; the DNA served to infer D and trimming. The sample has about 260,000 clones; more than 85% are singletons. The material sequenced was peripheral blood. The chain is built from TRBV2 and TRBJ2-1; 10 positions match TRBD2. The receptor was isolated from a man aged 18 to 35 with active or convalescent COVID-19. CDR3 residues: CASSSSGGAYNEQFF. CDR3 bases: TGTGCCAGTTCAAGCAGCGGGGGGGCCTACAATGAGCAGTTCTTC.